Listed here are 4 T cell receptor beta chains from one sample, sequenced in a study of T cell responses to AZD1222 COVID-19 vaccine. Method: immunoSEQ multiplex PCR; TCRdb's copy keeps in-frame clones and lacks some. This table holds roughly 77,000 clones, roughly 90% found once. Sequences were derived from peripheral blood, sampled on day 0 of AZD1222 vaccination. These receptors all come from an adult in good health.

The rearrangement uses TRBV6-1 and TRBJ1-5; D gene unclear. CDR3 size: 16 residues. CDR1 and CDR2 from the germline V gene are MNHNS and SASEGT. Trimming removed 3 bases from V and 0 bases from J, with 12 bases in between. The CDR3 loop reads CASSDHVKISNQPQHF. For the CDR3, the DNA is TGTGCCAGCAGTGACCATGTCAAAATTAGCAATCAGCCCCAGCATTTT.

The chain joins TRBV5-1 to TRBJ1-4; TRBD1 agrees at 7 bases. Germline V lookup: CDR1 SGHRS, CDR2 YFSETQ. This CDR3 spans 15 amino acids. V dropped 0 bases and J dropped 2; count of bases not matched to a gene: 1. In DNA, the CDR3 is TGCGCCAGCAGCTTGGCCAGGGGGACTAATGAAAAACTGTTTTTT. As protein: CASSLARGTNEKLFF.

The V gene is TRBV15, the J gene TRBJ2-3; the match to TRBD2 covers 10 bases. CDR1 is LNHNV and CDR2 is YYDKDF in the germline V gene (reference sequence). The CDR3 length is 16 residues. J lost 3 bases, V lost 3 bases, and 6 bases had no gene match. CDR3 sequence reads: CATSRDLAGGTDTQYF. CDR3 sequence (DNA): TGTGCCACCAGCAGGGACTTAGCGGGGGGAACAGATACGCAGTATTTT.

V is TRBV10-2 and J is TRBJ2-2; D is ambiguous. Germline-derived CDR1 and CDR2 are WSHSY and SAAADI. The CDR3 runs to 12 residues. Trimming shortened V by 3 bases and J by 5 bases, and 4 bases separated the two germline ends. CDR3 sequence (DNA): TGCGCCAGCAGTGAAGGGACCGGGGAGCTGTTTTTT. Its translation is CASSEGTGELFF.